This TCR beta chain came from a study of PD-1 blockade in classical Hodgkin lymphoma (dated by TCRdb to the early 2020s). Context from the whole study: Nivolumab dosing was 3 mg/kg intravenously every 2 weeks, continuing until either disease progression or unacceptable toxicity. The study used CyTOF and TCR beta sequencing to define a peripheral blood immune signature of response to PD-1 blockade in classical Hodgkin lymphoma.

General conclusions and limits of the study: Lower diversity was seen in patients whose nivolumab began less than 1 year after ASCT, and these patients were left out of later analyses so that immune reconstitution would not confound the results. A significant rise by C4D1 was seen in CD4+ but not CD8+ TCR diversity (p=0.0027 vs p=0.16), with the rise being most apparent in complete responders (p=0.02). Trial patients with a complete response had baseline diversity similar to that of newly diagnosed patients, while partial responders and progressors had significantly lower diversity. The study was restricted to a single clinical trial cohort, and the causes of repertoire differences, possibly disease activity or prior therapy, were left undefined. Baseline TCR diversity was reported to be lower in newly diagnosed patients than in healthy donors, and even lower in relapsed/refractory patients.

This clone has just one count. Its target antigen remains unknown. One base away there is no much larger clone; base qualities are not given. The same CDR3 is also encoded by other DNA sequences in this sample. Genomic DNA was extracted with the Qiagen DNeasy kit from unsorted PBMCs and from negatively selected CD4+ and CD8+ fractions. TCR beta CDR3 regions were subjected to amplification by immunoSEQ multiplex PCR with primers that anneal to V and J segments. Amplification bias was minimized using a synthetic immune receptor repertoire, and residual bias was removed computationally after sequencing. The authors' analysis ran thus. Repertoire diversity was quantified as the Shannon entropy index using custom Python scripts. Unsorted, CD4+ and CD8+ repertoires were analyzed separately, except for combined analyses in which CD4+ and CD8+ sequences were merged in silico. A clone counted as expanded when the clone's frequency after treatment rose at least 2-fold relative to C1D1, and clones undetected at baseline were given a pseudocount of 0.5. Singleton clones were defined as clones with 0 or 1 copy at C1D1, and non-singleton clones were defined as clones with 2 or more copies. Clones expanded in unsorted samples were annotated as CD4+, CD8+ or unknown by matching protein sequences in sorted samples from the same patient. Diversity changes from C1D1 to C4D1 were tested in paired samples using Wilcoxon tests. Imported from immuneACCESS, the table was reduced by TCRdb to in-frame sequences with V and J called. These copies leave out some clones; in studies compared against another copy, an unresolved V gene accounts for under half, and the cause of the remainder is not known. V and J calls and clone size follow that table, whereas D and trimming were derived from the DNA. This sample gives about 24,000 clones in total; nearly 80% of them show up just once. The ten biggest clones cover about 7% of the sample.

The germline V gene gives CDR1 as SGHTA and CDR2 as FQGNSA. The CDR3 runs 14 residues from the cysteine to the phenylalanine. Only the CDR3 portion is preserved as DNA: 42 bases, with reading frame beginning at the first base. The V end gives up 3 bases and the J end 1 base, leaving 1 base in the junction not matched to a gene. The time point tag for this specimen amounts to: cycle 1 day 1 (C1D1), immediately before nivolumab initiation. Relapse after autologous stem cell transplantation had occurred in all trial patients, and cohorts A, B and C were distinguished by prior brentuximab vedotin exposure. The trial cohort comprised some 60 patients with relapsed/refractory classical Hodgkin lymphoma whose best overall responses were complete response, partial response or progressive disease. Trial patients were treated with single-agent nivolumab in the multi-cohort phase II CheckMate 205 trial. Best overall response was determined by an independent review committee according to the 2007 International Working Group response criteria. Trial PBMCs were collected immediately before nivolumab initiation (C1D1) and during therapy at cycle 2 day 1 and cycle 4 day 1. After peripheral blood was drawn into 8 mL Vacutainer Cell Preparation Tubes, PBMCs were isolated by centrifugation and then cryopreserved.

The receptor was isolated from a human donor with classical Hodgkin lymphoma. Sample: peripheral blood mononuclear cells (PBMCs), taken at baseline. The chain uses TRBV7-2 and TRBJ1-1, with 8 bases matching TRBD1. The CDR3 loop reads CASSFGQGNTEAFF. The bases read TGTGCCAGCAGCTTTGGACAGGGGAACACTGAAGCTTTCTTT.